These T cell receptor beta chains were read from a single sample in a study of T cell responses to AZD1222 COVID-19 vaccine. Profiling relied on immunoSEQ multiplex PCR, and the TCRdb table lists in-frame clones only, not all of them. The data hold about 89,000 clones, with more than 70% observed a single time. The sample here was peripheral blood, taken 28 days after the second AZD1222 dose. These receptor sequences come from an adult who received the AZD1222 COVID-19 vaccine. The CDR3 runs from the conserved cysteine through the conserved F or W. A D gene is named only where the DNA matches it firmly. Expanded clones get a size class; other rows say once, few or many, or leave the size out.

j_gene: TRBJ2-2
abundance: .
v_gene: TRBV6-4
d_gene: .
CDR3nt: TGTGCCAGCAGCCCTCTCGACAGAGCCGGGGAGCTGTTTTTT
CDR3aa: CASSPLDRAGELFF

j_gene: TRBJ2-3
abundance: .
v_gene: TRBV24-1
d_gene: TRBD2
CDR3nt: TGTGCCACCAGTGACCTAGCGGGAAACACAGATACGCAGTATTTT
CDR3aa: CATSDLAGNTDTQYF

j_gene: TRBJ1-1
abundance: .
v_gene: TRBV7-9
d_gene: .
CDR3nt: TGTGCCAGCAGCGCTTCGGGGACCTCCAACACTGAAGCTTTCTTT
CDR3aa: CASSASGTSNTEAFF

j_gene: TRBJ2-2
abundance: .
v_gene: TRBV6-5
d_gene: .
CDR3nt: TGTGCCAGCAGTCAGCTGTGGGGGGAGCTGTTTTTT
CDR3aa: CASSQLWGELFF

j_gene: TRBJ2-1
abundance: .
v_gene: TRBV25-1
d_gene: TRBD1
CDR3nt: TGTGCCATTTTACAGGGGTCGTGGGCCGACAATGAGCAGTTCTTC
CDR3aa: CAILQGSWADNEQFF

j_gene: TRBJ1-3
abundance: .
v_gene: TRBV5-1
d_gene: .
CDR3nt: TGCGCCAGCAGAACCGCGGGAGGGTTCGGAAACACCATATATTTT
CDR3aa: CASRTAGGFGNTIYF

j_gene: TRBJ1-5
abundance: .
v_gene: TRBV25-1
d_gene: .
CDR3nt: TGTGCCAGCAGTGTGGGCGTTCAGCCCCAGCATTTT
CDR3aa: CASSVGVQPQHF

j_gene: TRBJ1-5
abundance: few
v_gene: TRBV19
d_gene: .
CDR3nt: TGTGCCAGTAGTACTATACGGGGGGCGGTCAATCAGCCCCAGCATTTT
CDR3aa: CASSTIRGAVNQPQHF

j_gene: TRBJ1-2
abundance: .
v_gene: TRBV11-2
d_gene: .
CDR3nt: TGTGCCAGCAGCTTAGATGAGAATTTCTATGGCTACACCTTC
CDR3aa: CASSLDENFYGYTF

j_gene: TRBJ2-7
abundance: .
v_gene: TRBV6-2/TRBV6-3
d_gene: TRBD2
CDR3nt: TGTGCCAGCAGTACCCATAGCGGGACTACCTACGAGCAGTACTTC
CDR3aa: CASSTHSGTTYEQYF

j_gene: TRBJ2-2
abundance: .
v_gene: TRBV7-2
d_gene: .
CDR3nt: TGTGCCAGCAGCCAATTCGGAGGGGCAGGGAACACCGGGGAGCTGTTTTTT
CDR3aa: CASSQFGGAGNTGELFF

j_gene: TRBJ1-2
abundance: .
v_gene: TRBV7-2
d_gene: TRBD1
CDR3nt: TGTGCCAGCACCCTAGGGGGCACGTATGGCTACACCTTC
CDR3aa: CASTLGGTYGYTF

j_gene: TRBJ2-7
abundance: .
v_gene: TRBV19
d_gene: TRBD1
CDR3nt: TGTGCCAGTAGTACAACCGACAGGGCCGCCTACGAGCAGTACTTC
CDR3aa: CASSTTDRAAYEQYF

j_gene: TRBJ1-5
abundance: .
v_gene: TRBV25-1
d_gene: TRBD1
CDR3nt: TGTGCCAGCAGTGACCCGACAGGGGAGGGGACCCAGCATTTT
CDR3aa: CASSDPTGEGTQHF

j_gene: TRBJ2-7
abundance: .
v_gene: TRBV6-5
d_gene: .
CDR3nt: TGTGCCAGCAGCATCTCCGGGAAACTATACGAGCAGTACTTC
CDR3aa: CASSISGKLYEQYF

j_gene: TRBJ2-7
abundance: .
v_gene: TRBV6-2/TRBV6-3
d_gene: .
CDR3nt: TGTGCCAGCAGTTACCCGGCGGTCGAGCAGTACTTC
CDR3aa: CASSYPAVEQYF

j_gene: TRBJ1-2
abundance: few
v_gene: TRBV7-2
d_gene: .
CDR3nt: TGTGCCAGCAGCCTAGCGGGGCTTAACTATGGCTACACCTTC
CDR3aa: CASSLAGLNYGYTF

j_gene: TRBJ2-7
abundance: .
v_gene: TRBV7-9
d_gene: .
CDR3nt: TGTGCCAGCAGCCCACGGGACACACATACCTACGAGCAGTACTTC
CDR3aa: CASSPRDTHTYEQYF

j_gene: TRBJ2-7
abundance: .
v_gene: TRBV7-9
d_gene: .
CDR3nt: TGTGCCAGCAATCTCGACGGCACCTACGAGCAGTACTTC
CDR3aa: CASNLDGTYEQYF

j_gene: TRBJ1-6
abundance: .
v_gene: TRBV3-1/TRBV3-2
d_gene: .
CDR3nt: TGTGCCAGCAGCCAAGCGGCAGGGTCTAATTCACCCCTCCACTTT
CDR3aa: CASSQAAGSNSPLHF

j_gene: TRBJ2-7
abundance: .
v_gene: TRBV30
d_gene: TRBD1
CDR3nt: TGTGCCTGGCGGGGGACAGGGGTTGACGAGCAGTACTTC
CDR3aa: CAWRGTGVDEQYF

j_gene: TRBJ2-4
abundance: .
v_gene: TRBV7-2
d_gene: TRBD2
CDR3nt: TGTGCCAGCAGCTTAAGGACTAGCGGGAGGGCTGGGGACATTCAGTACTTC
CDR3aa: CASSLRTSGRAGDIQYF

j_gene: TRBJ2-7
abundance: .
v_gene: TRBV9
d_gene: TRBD1
CDR3nt: TGTGCCAGCAGTACACAGGGACAGCTTTCCTACGAGCAGTACTTC
CDR3aa: CASSTQGQLSYEQYF

j_gene: TRBJ1-1
abundance: .
v_gene: TRBV5-1
d_gene: .
CDR3nt: TGCGCCAGCAGCTTGACGGGGGAGACTGAAGCTTTCTTT
CDR3aa: CASSLTGETEAFF

j_gene: TRBJ1-5
abundance: .
v_gene: TRBV15
d_gene: TRBD1
CDR3nt: TGTGCCACCGGGCAGGGGGCTAATCAGCCCCAGCATTTT
CDR3aa: CATGQGANQPQHF

j_gene: TRBJ1-4
abundance: .
v_gene: TRBV5-1
d_gene: .
CDR3nt: TGCGCCAGCAGGGAACAGCAGCAGGAAAAACTGTTTTTT
CDR3aa: CASREQQQEKLFF

j_gene: TRBJ2-1
abundance: .
v_gene: TRBV5-1
d_gene: TRBD2
CDR3nt: TGCGCCAGCAGCTCCCTTTCCCTTAGCGGGACCACCAACAATGAGCAGTTCTTC
CDR3aa: CASSSLSLSGTTNNEQFF

j_gene: TRBJ2-1
abundance: .
v_gene: TRBV6-4
d_gene: TRBD1
CDR3nt: TGTGCCAGCAGTGACTCGGACAGGGAGAATGAGCAGTTCTTC
CDR3aa: CASSDSDRENEQFF

j_gene: TRBJ2-5
abundance: .
v_gene: TRBV7-6
d_gene: TRBD2
CDR3nt: TGTGCCAGCAGCTTAGAAGTAGCGGGGGGGCGAGAGACCCAGTACTTC
CDR3aa: CASSLEVAGGRETQYF

j_gene: TRBJ2-7
abundance: .
v_gene: TRBV9
d_gene: .
CDR3nt: TGTGCCAGCAGCCCCATGGCCCAGTCGCGCGAGCAGTACTTC
CDR3aa: CASSPMAQSREQYF

j_gene: TRBJ1-3
abundance: once
v_gene: TRBV6-5
d_gene: TRBD1
CDR3nt: TGTGCCAGCAGTTACTCTACAGGGGTGGGAAACACCATATATTTT
CDR3aa: CASSYSTGVGNTIYF

j_gene: TRBJ1-2
abundance: once
v_gene: TRBV3-1/TRBV3-2
d_gene: .
CDR3nt: TGTGCCAGCAGCCAAGGGAGAGGTGGCTACACCTTC
CDR3aa: CASSQGRGGYTF

j_gene: TRBJ2-7
abundance: .
v_gene: TRBV27
d_gene: .
CDR3nt: TGTGCCAGCAGTTCAACCCTCCGAGGGTTTCGCTACGAGCAGTACTTC
CDR3aa: CASSSTLRGFRYEQYF

j_gene: TRBJ2-2
abundance: few
v_gene: TRBV19
d_gene: .
CDR3nt: TGTGCCAGTAGTTGGGCCCCAGGGGTGGATAGCACCGGGGAGCTGTTTTTT
CDR3aa: CASSWAPGVDSTGELFF

j_gene: TRBJ1-2
abundance: .
v_gene: TRBV7-9
d_gene: TRBD1
CDR3nt: TGTGCCAGCAGACCGACAGGGGATGGCTATGGCTACACCTTC
CDR3aa: CASRPTGDGYGYTF

j_gene: TRBJ2-5
abundance: once
v_gene: TRBV12-3/TRBV12-4
d_gene: TRBD1
CDR3nt: TGTGCCAGCAGTCCGACAGGGAAAGAGACCCAGTACTTC
CDR3aa: CASSPTGKETQYF

j_gene: TRBJ2-5
abundance: .
v_gene: TRBV6-5
d_gene: .
CDR3nt: TGTGCCAGCAGTTACCACGACCCCGGCGGGGAGACCCAGTACTTC
CDR3aa: CASSYHDPGGETQYF

j_gene: TRBJ1-5
abundance: .
v_gene: TRBV2
d_gene: .
CDR3nt: TGTGCCAGCCGTCTCCGGGACCTCAATCAGCCCCAGCATTTT
CDR3aa: CASRLRDLNQPQHF

j_gene: TRBJ1-1
abundance: .
v_gene: TRBV7-2
d_gene: .
CDR3nt: TGTGCCAGCAGCTTAGCCAGGGGCTCTGAAGCTTTCTTT
CDR3aa: CASSLARGSEAFF

j_gene: TRBJ2-3
abundance: .
v_gene: TRBV4-3
d_gene: TRBD2
CDR3nt: TGCGCCAGCAGCCAAGACGGCGGGGGTAGCACAGATACGCAGTATTTT
CDR3aa: CASSQDGGGSTDTQYF

j_gene: TRBJ2-7
abundance: .
v_gene: TRBV9
d_gene: TRBD2
CDR3nt: TGTGCCAGCAGCGCCTCTGGGCGGGAGGGTGGCGAGCAGTACTTC
CDR3aa: CASSASGREGGEQYF

j_gene: TRBJ2-1
abundance: .
v_gene: TRBV19
d_gene: TRBD2
CDR3nt: TGTGCCAGTAGTATAAGGCACGGGGGACTAGCGGGAGGGCGGTTGGATGAGCAGTTCTTC
CDR3aa: CASSIRHGGLAGGRLDEQFF

j_gene: TRBJ1-1
abundance: .
v_gene: TRBV24-1
d_gene: .
CDR3nt: TGTGCCACCCAGGAGAACATGAACACTGAAGCTTTCTTT
CDR3aa: CATQENMNTEAFF

j_gene: TRBJ1-1
abundance: .
v_gene: TRBV6-6
d_gene: .
CDR3nt: TGTGCCAGCAGTTACGACCGGCGGGACACTGAAGCTTTCTTT
CDR3aa: CASSYDRRDTEAFF

j_gene: TRBJ1-2
abundance: .
v_gene: TRBV27
d_gene: .
CDR3nt: TGTGCCAGCAGTCCTTATCCCGGGTATGGCTACACCTTC
CDR3aa: CASSPYPGYGYTF